These 20 T cell receptor beta chains share one sample of origin, sequenced in a study of blood T cell repertoires in COVID-19. The data were produced by immunoSEQ multiplex PCR, yet TCRdb's version contains in-frame clones alone and is incomplete. The table includes roughly 180,000 clones, approximately 82% detected once. The source material was PBMCs or T cells enriched from blood (not recorded which). Receptors were obtained from a woman aged 45 to 65 who had recovered from COVID-19.

The CDR3 DNA is TGTGCCAGCAGCCCGGGACAGGGGCTCTCCTATGGCTACACCTTC. It yields the protein CASSPGQGLSYGYTF. V usage is TRBV9 and J usage is TRBJ1-2; TRBD1 matches at 10 bases. This CDR3 comprises 15 residues. CDR1 and CDR2 (germline): SGDLS, YYNGEE. V lost 4 bases, J lost 4 bases, and 7 bases stayed unmatched.

The chain is built from TRBV18 and TRBJ2-2, with 10 bases that match TRBD2. Germline values: CDR1 KGHSH, CDR2 LQKENI. The length of the CDR3 is 15 residues. Germline trimming cut 2 bases from V and 7 bases from J; bases unmatched to any gene: 4. The CDR3 sequence is CASSPTASGSGELFF. DNA of the CDR3: TGTGCCAGCTCACCAACGGCTAGCGGGAGCGGGGAGCTGTTTTTT.

The chain recombines TRBV5-1 with TRBJ2-1; tentatively, D is TRBD1 (7 bases). Germline CDR1 and CDR2: SGHRS and YFSETQ. The germline V and J ends were trimmed by 5 bases and 14 bases, with 17 bases remaining between them. The CDR3 contains 12 residues. CDR3 residues: CASSEPDREEFF. CDR3 nucleotides: TGCGCCAGCAGTGAGCCCGACAGGGAGGAGTTCTTC.

The chain couples TRBV10-3 to TRBJ2-7, with 8 bases identical to TRBD2. Germline CDR1 reads ENHRY; CDR2 reads SYGVKD. With V trimmed by 11 bases and J by 4 bases, 4 bases remained unmatched. The CDR3 extends over 11 amino acids. CDR3 sequence reads: CAAGGGYEQYV. CDR3 nucleotide sequence: TGTGCCGCGGGCGGGGGGTACGAGCAGTACGTC.

This chain uses TRBV6-6 with TRBJ2-2; D may be TRBD2 (5 bases). This CDR3 region has 15 residues. CDR1 is MNHNY, CDR2 SVGAGI, per germline (reference sequence). Deletions cut 4 bases from V and 6 bases from J, with 15 bases between. The CDR3 nucleotides read TGTGCCAGCAGTTCGAGAGCGGTAGGCGCCGGGGAGCTGTTTTTT. Its translation is CASSSRAVGAGELFF.

This clone was picked up a small number of times. This chain links TRBV28 with TRBJ2-1; D possibly corresponds to TRBD2 (5 bases). V was pared by 7 bases and J by 0 bases, with 19 bases between. Per germline, CDR1 MDHEN and CDR2 SYDVKM. CDR3 length equals 17 residues. The CDR3 spells CASTSAGKPSSYNEQFF. CDR3 sequence (DNA): TGTGCCAGCACCTCCGCCGGGAAACCGAGCTCCTACAATGAGCAGTTCTTC.

The DNA for the CDR3 is TGCGCCAGCAGCTTGGGAGGGCCCCCGGGAGAGCAGTACGTC. Translating gives CASSLGGPPGEQYV. The genes are TRBV5-1 and TRBJ2-7; tentatively, D is TRBD2 (5 bases). Trimming pared 0 bases from V and 7 bases from J, leaving 14 bases between. Germline loops: CDR1 SGHRS, CDR2 YFSETQ. This CDR3 is built from 14 residues.

This clone was seen only once. The V and J genes are TRBV7-9 and TRBJ2-2; 9 bases agree with TRBD2. Germline V lookup: CDR1 SEHNR, CDR2 FQNEAQ (reference sequence). The V segment lost 5 bases and the J segment 8 bases; nucleotides outside the gene matches: 9. There are 15 residues in the CDR3. CDR3 sequence (DNA): TGTGCCAGCAGCCCCCGGGTAGCGGGGGCGGGGGAGCTGTTTTTT. This sequence encodes CASSPRVAGAGELFF.

The chain employs TRBV28 and TRBJ2-1; perhaps TRBD1 as D (5 bases). The germline V gene has CDR1 MDHEN and CDR2 SYDVKM. The CDR3 is 13 residues long. Trimming removed 6 bases at V and 4 bases at J, with 10 bases between. CDR3 loop: CASRGPGYNEQFF. DNA of the CDR3: TGTGCCAGCAGGGGGCCAGGTTACAATGAGCAGTTCTTC.

This clone was seen a handful of times. This rearrangement joins TRBV7-2 to TRBJ2-5; tentative D call: TRBD1 (5 bases). This CDR3 has 13 residues. The V gene's germline CDR1 is SGHTA and CDR2 FQGNSA. Trimming took 2 bases from V and 3 from J, leaving 7 bases between them. CDR3 DNA sequence: TGTGCCAGCAGCTTACAAGGGGAAGAGACCCAGTACTTC. Protein sequence: CASSLQGEETQYF.

This clone was seen a few times. The genes are TRBV7-9 and TRBJ1-1; D is undetermined. The CDR3 loop spans 14 amino acids. V gave up 1 base and J gave up 5 bases, with 11 bases separating them. Germline-derived CDR1 and CDR2 are SEHNR and FQNEAQ (reference sequence). The CDR3 DNA follows: TGTGCCAGCAGCTTAGGGGTCCAGGATACTGAAGCTTTCTTT. Amino acid sequence: CASSLGVQDTEAFF.

The chain carries TRBV9 and TRBJ1-5; a possible D gene is TRBD1 (6 bases). Germline V gives CDR1 SGDLS, CDR2 YYNGEE. This CDR3 comprises 14 residues. The V end was cut by 1 base, the J end by 5 bases, with 10 bases between. CDR3 in DNA: TGTGCCAGCAGCGTATCATCAGGGGATCAGCCCCAGCATTTT. Translation gives CASSVSSGDQPQHF.

This sequence joins TRBV11-2 and TRBJ1-6; D gene unclear. The CDR3 is 15 residues long. Deletions cut 7 bases from V and 7 bases from J, with 17 bases between. Germline-derived CDR1 and CDR2 are SGHAT and FQNNGV. CDR3 DNA sequence: TGTGCCAGCACGATATTCGGGGAGGTGAATTCACCCCTCCACTTT. Protein product: CASTIFGEVNSPLHF.

The chain is built from TRBV2 and TRBJ1-5, with 10 bases lining up with TRBD1. V shed 3 bases, J shed 3 bases, and the junction held 2 bases outside the gene matches. Germline V gene sequence: CDR1 SNHLY, CDR2 FYNNEI. This CDR3 is built from 15 residues. CDR3 protein: CASSEDRGINQPQHF. The CDR3 DNA follows: TGTGCCAGCAGTGAGGACAGGGGGATCAATCAGCCCCAGCATTTT. Together with reference TRBV2 and TRBJ1-5, the CDR3 gives the full variable domain: EPEVTQTPSHQVTQMGQEVILRCVPISNHLYFYWYRQILGQKVEFLVSFYNNEISEKSEIFDDQFSVERPDGSNFTLKIRSTKLEDSAMYFCASSEDRGINQPQHFGDGTRLSIL.

This sequence joins TRBV4-1 and TRBJ2-1; tentative D call: TRBD2 (5 bases). Looked up from germline, CDR1 is MGHRA and CDR2 is YSYEKL. The V end lost 3 bases, the J end lost 6 bases, and 12 bases lay between the germline ends. This CDR3 is built from 14 residues. CDR3 DNA sequence: TGCGCCAGCAGCCAGGCGGGCCCCGGCAATGAGCAGTTCTTC. Encoded protein: CASSQAGPGNEQFF.

The V and J genes are TRBV3-1 (or the pseudogene TRBV3-2) and TRBJ1-3; no firm D call. The CDR3 extends over 19 amino acids. V gave up 0 bases and J gave up 0 bases, with 18 bases separating them. CDR1 is LGHDT, CDR2 YNNKEL, per germline (reference sequence). The CDR3 spells CASSQDGPRDFFSGNTIYF. CDR3 sequence (DNA): TGTGCCAGCAGCCAAGATGGGCCCCGCGATTTTTTCTCTGGAAACACCATATATTTT.

The CDR3 sequence: CASSQGVGGVPSEQFF. CDR3 DNA sequence: TGCGCCAGCAGCCAGGGGGTTGGGGGGGTTCCTAGTGAGCAGTTCTTC. V gene TRBV4-1 combines with J gene TRBJ2-1; 7 nucleotides line up with TRBD2. CDR3 length equals 16 residues. Germline CDR1 reads MGHRA; CDR2 reads YSYEKL. V was clipped by 3 bases and J by 9 bases; unmatched bases: 14.

V is TRBV12-5 and J is TRBJ1-1; 9 nucleotides agree with TRBD1. Germline-derived CDR1 and CDR2 are LGHNT and FRNRAP. This CDR3 is built from 13 residues. Here the CDR3 reads CASSTGTGLQAFF. The CDR3 DNA sequence: TGTGCCTCATCTACCGGGACAGGGCTTCAAGCTTTCTTT.

V is TRBV29-1 and J is TRBJ2-6; possibly TRBD1 for D (7 bases). V lost 7 bases, J lost 4 bases, and 14 bases lay in between. Looked up from germline, CDR1 is SQVTM and CDR2 is ANQGSEA. CDR3 length: 14 amino acids. The CDR3 spells CSAQGGRGANVLTF. The CDR3 coding sequence is TGCAGCGCCCAGGGGGGCAGGGGGGCCAACGTCCTGACTTTC.

The chain carries TRBV5-1 and TRBJ1-5; no definite D call. V was clipped by 4 bases and J by 1 base, with 15 bases between them. This CDR3 region has 16 residues. Per germline, CDR1 SGHRS and CDR2 YFSETQ. As DNA, the CDR3 is TGCGCCAGCAGCGGACCCTTAGGACTGAGCAATCAGCCCCAGCATTTT. Amino acids: CASSGPLGLSNQPQHF. Using reference TRBV5-1 and TRBJ1-5 for the parts outside the CDR3, the full variable domain is KAGVTQTPRYLIKTRGQQVTLSCSPISGHRSVSWYQQTPGQGLQFLFEYFSETQRNKGNFPGRFSGRQFSNSRSEMNVSTLELGDSALYLCASSGPLGLSNQPQHFGDGTRLSIL.